Described below is a single T cell receptor (beta chain) sequence and its context. This clone was picked up one time. The target of this receptor is not known. No base quality information exists; no much larger clone differs at one position. The CDR3 regions of human TCRbeta chains were subjected to immunosequencing. Regarding the original processing steps: Repertoire TCRs were matched against a reference library of SARS-CoV-2-specific TCRs generated with the MIRA antigen-specificity platform. Breadth was defined as the fraction of unique TCRs that were SARS-CoV-2-associated. Depth was defined as the fraction of total T cells that were SARS-CoV-2-associated. Each spike-specific TCR was assigned to its reactive spike region and to a CD4 or CD8 class using the MIRA data. Log10-transformed breadth and depth values were compared by one-way ANOVA with Sidak's multiple comparisons tests. TCRdb holds this immuneACCESS table with in-frame rearrangements only. Some clones are missing; in checked studies, unresolved V genes explain under half, and the rest has no known cause. Clone size and V and J calls were adopted from that table, with D and trimming inferred from the DNA. The sample table contains 120,000 to 150,000 clones; only one count was recorded for 80% to 90% of them. Approximately 3.7% of the sample rests with the top ten.

The sample is drawn from a study of T cell responses to AZD1222 COVID-19 vaccine (dated by TCRdb to the early 2020s). In the study overall: Because spike-specific TCR depth and breadth did not differ between the two schedules, AZD1222 recipients who got a second dose at roughly 4 weeks were pooled with those who got a second dose at roughly 12 weeks. Trial participants were enrolled by age into subgroups of 18-55, 56-69 and 70-plus years, and about 150, 27 and 61 TCR-sequenced participants, respectively, were included in these subgroups. TCR sequencing covered 230 to 250 trial participants: 200 to 220 given two doses of AZD1222 and 26 given two doses of MenACWY control vaccine. Overall study outcomes, separate from this receptor: After two AZD1222 doses, spike-specific TCR breadth and depth were significantly higher than at day 0 and than in MenACWY recipients. Most participants were white British and females outnumbered males, and the authors suggested that clonal diversity may have been underestimated. The vaccine-associated CD4 TCRs covered the entire spike protein, and the dominant responses fell in regions 160-218 and 743-854. Because no day 14 peak-response samples were available, repertoires were characterized only after the peak T cell response. The 56-69-year group was small, and its depth increase did not reach significance, likely because of low power. Epitopes outside the regions mutated in the B.1.351 and B.1.1.7 variants were reportedly recognized by nearly half of the unique spike-specific TCRs. Conclusions about previously exposed vaccinees are limited because only five or six AZD1222 recipients were SARS-CoV-2 seropositive at baseline.

What the time point label conveys for this sample: baseline before first vaccination. Vaccinee samples were obtained from the UK trials COV001 and COV002, which included a single-blind randomized controlled phase 2/3 trial of AZD1222 (ChAdOx1 nCoV-19) in healthy adults. For TCRbeta chain sequencing, PBMC samples were collected from trial participants at day 0 and at day 28 after the second dose. Germline trimming amounts to 7 bases on V and 9 bases on J, with 7 as the count of junction bases outside the gene matches. CDR1 and CDR2 are read off the germline V gene as MNHEY and SVGAGI. There are 13 amino acids in the CDR3, from cysteine to phenylalanine inclusive. The read is trimmed to its CDR3 DNA, 39 bases read in frame from base 1.

Here the sequenced sample was peripheral blood, taken on day 0 of AZD1222 vaccination. The sequence links TRBV6-5 to TRBJ2-1, and TRBD1 aligns with 9 junction nucleotides. The receptor's source is an adult in good health. CDR3 region: CASKGTGFIEQFF. In nucleotides, the sequence is TGTGCCAGCAAGGGGACAGGGTTCATTGAGCAGTTCTTC.